This T cell receptor (beta chain) was profiled in a study of cytomegalovirus exposure and HLA in healthy donors. Germline V gene sequence: CDR1 MNHEY, CDR2 SMNVEV (reference sequence). Trimming cost V 6 bases and J 4 bases; bases outside gene matches: 6. This CDR3 spans 14 amino acids. The study's findings and limits: Rates of TCR association differed by HLA locus in a later analysis, with DRB1 highest and HLA-C lowest.

Details on this clone: The antigen remains unidentified.

The PCR had 60 Vbeta and 13 Jbeta primers. Assay used: immunoSEQ multiplex PCR; TCRdb lists only in-frame clones, some missing. The sample holds tens of thousands of clones, roughly 75% seen once. This chain links TRBV27 with TRBJ1-5, with 7 bases lining up with TRBD1. This clonotype originated in a man aged 25 to 40 in good health and CMV-seropositive. Material: PBMCs. This chain's CDR3 is CASSRDRGNQPQHF. CDR3 in DNA: TGTGCCAGCAGCCGGGACAGAGGGAATCAGCCCCAGCATTTT.